This T cell receptor beta chain is from a study of T cells in Graves' hyperthyroidism and ophthalmopathy. RNA transcripts served as the template for amplifying TCR beta CDR3 regions. TCR CDR3 regions were first amplified by RT-PCR with HTBI primers. Via MiXCR, TCRdb re-called the multiplex PCR reads, giving one row per CDR3 protein. The data show about 260,000 distinct CDR3 sequences, about 16% seen once. This CDR3 comprises 15 residues. V lost 4 bases and J 1 base, leaving 10 bases between the germline ends. Per germline, CDR1 MNHEY and CDR2 SMNVEV (reference sequence). This clonotype was picked up many times.

V gene TRBV27 combines with J gene TRBJ2-2; the D gene could be TRBD1 or TRBD2 (5 bases each). This receptor was obtained from a woman younger than 30 with Graves' ophthalmopathy. Sample: blood. This chain's CDR3 is CASSSGTVNTGELFF. CDR3 nucleotides: TGTGCCAGCAGTTCCGGGACGGTGAACACCGGGGAGCTGTTTTTT.